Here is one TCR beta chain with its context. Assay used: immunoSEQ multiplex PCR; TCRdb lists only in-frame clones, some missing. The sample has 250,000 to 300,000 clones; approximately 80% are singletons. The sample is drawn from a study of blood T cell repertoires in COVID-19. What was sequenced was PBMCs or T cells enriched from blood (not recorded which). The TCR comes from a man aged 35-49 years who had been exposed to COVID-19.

The CDR3 protein is CASHNRAGEGTARWFSSYNEQFF. The CDR3 DNA is TGCGCCAGCCACAACAGAGCGGGAGAGGGAACAGCGCGATGGTTTAGCTCCTACAATGAGCAGTTCTTC. The chain couples TRBV10-1 to TRBJ2-1, with 8 bases identical to TRBD2. The length of the CDR3 is 23 residues. Trimming removed 8 bases from V and 0 bases from J; junction bases left unmatched: 30. Germline assignment: CDR1 WNHNN and CDR2 SYGVQD (reference sequence).